This T cell receptor (beta chain) was sequenced for a study of control samples from healthy donors and cancer patients. TCRdb's copy holds only in-frame clones and misses some; the assay was immunoSEQ multiplex PCR. The top ten hold roughly 14% of the sample, which has 85,000 to 95,000 clones, around 90% seen once. The CDR3 sequence is 14 residues long. V shed 2 bases, J shed 1 base, and the junction held 1 base outside the gene matches. Germline loops: CDR1 KGHSH, CDR2 LQKENI. Material: blood. The origin of this receptor is a woman in her 70s in good health. The chain employs TRBV18 and TRBJ1-1; 7 positions match TRBD1. The CDR3 protein is CASSPNRGNTEAFF. The DNA for the CDR3 is TGTGCCAGCTCACCAAACAGGGGGAACACTGAAGCTTTCTTT.